This T cell receptor (beta chain) was observed in a study of blood T cells in healthy people across ages. PCR was performed a second time for roughly 7 to 12 cycles using a sample-barcoded 5' primer and a J-beta primer mix. TCRdb reprocessed the 5' RACE reads with MiXCR, giving one entry per CDR3 protein. The sample has 1,500,000 or so distinct CDR3 sequences; 35% to 45% are singletons. A minimum of 7 million PBMCs was isolated per sample. The V and J ends lost 4 bases and 2 bases respectively, with 11 bases between them. The CDR3 is made up of 13 amino acids. CDR1 and CDR2 from the germline V gene are DFQATT and SNEGSKA (reference sequence).

The TCR was taken from a woman under 30 in good health. This sequence joins TRBV20-1 and TRBJ2-5; D unresolved. Sequencing input: blood. The CDR3 region has the DNA TGCAGTGCTACCGACGCTATGCAAGAGACCCAGTACTTC. It specifies CSATDAMQETQYF.